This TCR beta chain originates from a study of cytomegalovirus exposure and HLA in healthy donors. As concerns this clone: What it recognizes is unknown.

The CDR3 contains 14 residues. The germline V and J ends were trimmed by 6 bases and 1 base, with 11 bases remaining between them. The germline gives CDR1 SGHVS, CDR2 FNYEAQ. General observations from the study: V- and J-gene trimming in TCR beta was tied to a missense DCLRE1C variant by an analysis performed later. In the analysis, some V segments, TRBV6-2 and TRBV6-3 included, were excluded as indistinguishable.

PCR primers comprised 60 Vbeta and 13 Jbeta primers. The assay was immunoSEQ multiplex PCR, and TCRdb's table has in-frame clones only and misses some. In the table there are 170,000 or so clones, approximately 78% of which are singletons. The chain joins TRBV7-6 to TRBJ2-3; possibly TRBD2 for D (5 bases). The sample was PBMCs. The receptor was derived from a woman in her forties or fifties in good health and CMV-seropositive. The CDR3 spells CASRKVGGTDTQYF. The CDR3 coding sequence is TGTGCCAGCAGGAAGGTCGGGGGCACAGATACGCAGTATTTT. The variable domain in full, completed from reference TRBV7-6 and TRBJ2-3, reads GAGVSQSPRYKVTKRGQDVALRCDPISGHVSLYWYRQALGQGPEFLTYFNYEAQQDKSGLPNDRFSAERPEGSISTLTIQRTEQRDSAMYRCASRKVGGTDTQYFGPGTRLTVL.